Listed below are T cell receptor beta chains from one sample, sequenced in a study of cytomegalovirus exposure and HLA in healthy donors. Method: immunoSEQ multiplex PCR; TCRdb's copy keeps in-frame clones and lacks some. This sample lists tens of thousands of clones; its ten largest clones have 1.5%. Sequences were obtained from PBMCs. These receptors were taken from a woman aged 55 to 70 in good health and CMV-seronegative. Each CDR3 is given with its conserved first and last residue.

TRBJ2-2,TRBV5-1,CASSDLGITGELFF
TRBJ1-4,TRBV5-1,CASSLGQGSNEKLFF
TRBJ2-7,TRBV6-6,CASSYSLQGGNEQYF
TRBJ1-5,TRBV7-8,CASSLVGLSGETRNQPQHF
TRBJ1-1,TRBV4-1,CASSRTHGMNTEAFF
TRBJ2-7,TRBV4-2,CASSPYGQDRGQDEQYF
TRBJ2-3,TRBV29-1,CSVGGLELGYTDTQYF
TRBJ2-5,TRBV6-4,CASSPRTSGQETQYF
TRBJ2-1,TRBV11-1,CASSLRRETYNEQFF
TRBJ2-7,TRBV11-2,CASSWGQVYEQYF
TRBJ2-7,TRBV11-2,CASSLGPSDYEQYF
TRBJ1-1,TRBV19,CASSGGRTEAFF
TRBJ2-3,TRBV18,CASSLLGKTDTQYF
TRBJ2-7,TRBV28,CATSGTGGREQYF
TRBJ2-1,TRBV6-6,CASSYSRFREYEQFF
TRBJ2-3,TRBV7-9,CASSLGGGLYTDTQYF
TRBJ1-1,TRBV4-1,CASSQTGGWTEAFF
TRBJ2-7,TRBV28,CASSLWAYEQYF
TRBJ2-5,TRBV6-4,CASRISDSVEAETQYF
TRBJ2-7,TRBV21-1,CATREAFYEQYF
TRBJ1-1,TRBV19,CASSIERGNTEAFF
TRBJ2-7,TRBV27,CASTYDRGGSYEQYF
TRBJ1-2,TRBV5-1,CASSLGTGTAYGYTF
TRBJ2-5,TRBV7-2,CASSSIQETQYF
TRBJ2-5,TRBV29-1,CSVGTGQETQYF
TRBJ1-4,TRBV6-1,CASSEAPTSPGGLTEKLFF
TRBJ1-4,TRBV5-4,CASSPGSVLNEKLFF
TRBJ2-4,TRBV18,CASPLAVAKNIQYF
TRBJ2-2,TRBV18,CASSPGTGRTGELFF
TRBJ1-4,TRBV29-1,CSVAGRGQLFGKLFF
TRBJ1-2,TRBV7-2,CASSLAGTAYGYTF
TRBJ1-5,TRBV27,CASSSTGRPQHF
TRBJ2-1,TRBV5-1,CASSLDQGNEQFF
TRBJ2-7,TRBV7-2,CASSITGQIIYEQYF
TRBJ2-5,TRBV2,CASSEKAGGRETQYF
TRBJ2-1,TRBV7-8,CASSSLGGPYNEQFF
TRBJ2-1,TRBV28,CASISPSYNEQFF
TRBJ1-5,TRBV4-3,CASSQRRVCSNQPQHF
TRBJ1-1,TRBV28,CASSLPRPGGAEAFF
TRBJ1-2,TRBV5-4,CASSPGGANYGYTF
TRBJ2-5,TRBV15,CATSRDGGTRETQYF
TRBJ2-7,TRBV7-2,CASSSRGNEQYF
TRBJ2-1,TRBV7-2,CASSTRTSGRPGEQFF
TRBJ2-3,TRBV5-1,CASSLGDRGLTDTQYF
TRBJ1-1,TRBV19,CASNLARTGNTEAFF
TRBJ1-6,TRBV6-6,CASSSGTGGIFMALHF
TRBJ2-1,TRBV4-3,CASSQGGGGEQFF
TRBJ1-2,TRBV6-6,CASSYIGGDSGYTF
TRBJ1-4,TRBV9,CASSVGQGGDEKLFF
TRBJ1-3,TRBV6-5,CASSYSGGSGNTIYF
TRBJ1-6,TRBV14,CASSQEAGSNSPLHF
TRBJ1-2,TRBV7-8,CASSFTPDRGSGYTF
TRBJ1-2,TRBV19,CASSISVTGTNYGYTF